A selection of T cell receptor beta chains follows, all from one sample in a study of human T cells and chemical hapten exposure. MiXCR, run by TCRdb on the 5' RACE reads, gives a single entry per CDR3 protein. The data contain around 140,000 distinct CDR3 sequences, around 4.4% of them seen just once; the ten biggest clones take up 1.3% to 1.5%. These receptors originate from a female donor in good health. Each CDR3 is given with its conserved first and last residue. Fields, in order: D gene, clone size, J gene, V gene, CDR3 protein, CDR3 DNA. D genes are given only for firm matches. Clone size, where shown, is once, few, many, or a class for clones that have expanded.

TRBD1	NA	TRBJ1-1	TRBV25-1	CASSEGTEFRNTEAFF	TGTGCCAGCAGTGAAGGGACAGAGTTTAGGAACACTGAAGCTTTCTTT
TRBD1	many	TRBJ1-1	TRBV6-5	CASSGFQGAKSDTEAFF	TGTGCCAGCAGTGGCTTCCAGGGGGCTAAAAGCGACACTGAAGCTTTCTTT
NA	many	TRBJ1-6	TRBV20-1	CSASGRGKNADYNSPLHF	TGCAGTGCTAGCGGGAGAGGGAAGAACGCTGACTATAATTCACCCCTCCACTTT
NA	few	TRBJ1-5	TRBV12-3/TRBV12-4	CASSLAGPNQPQHF	TGTGCCAGCAGTTTGGCAGGACCCAATCAGCCCCAGCATTTT
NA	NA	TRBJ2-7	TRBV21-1	CASSCRDRSCHYEQYF	TGTGCCAGCAGCTGCCGGGACAGGTCATGTCACTACGAGCAGTACTTC
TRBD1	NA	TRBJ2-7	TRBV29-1	CSGGDRGGYEQYF	TGCAGCGGGGGTGACAGGGGCGGATACGAGCAGTACTTC
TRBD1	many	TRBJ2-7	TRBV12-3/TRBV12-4	CASSTGTVPAEEGQYF	TGTGCCAGCAGTACCGGGACAGTGCCCGCGGAGGAAGGGCAGTACTTC
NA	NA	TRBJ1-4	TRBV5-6	CASSPMGGADEKLFF	TGTGCCAGCAGCCCGATGGGGGGGGCAGATGAAAAACTGTTTTTT
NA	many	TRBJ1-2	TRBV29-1	CSVLIHPLEGYTF	TGCAGCGTTTTAATTCACCCACTGGAAGGCTACACCTTC
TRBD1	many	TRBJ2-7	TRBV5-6	CASSGTGSEQYF	TGTGCCAGCAGCGGGACAGGGAGCGAGCAGTACTTC
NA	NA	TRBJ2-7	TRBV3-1	CASSQWGYEQYF	TGTGCCAGCAGCCAATGGGGGTACGAGCAGTACTTC
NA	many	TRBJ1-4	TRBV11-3	CASRGVEKLFF	TGTGCCAGCAGGGGGGTCGAAAAACTGTTTTTT
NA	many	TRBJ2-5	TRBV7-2	CASSPSSSETQYF	TGTGCCAGCAGCCCGAGCTCGTCTGAGACCCAGTACTTC
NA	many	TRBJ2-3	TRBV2	CASKKSRLTDTQYF	TGTGCCAGCAAAAAGTCTAGACTCACAGATACGCAGTATTTT
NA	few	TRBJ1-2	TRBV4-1	CASSQEAANTGSSLLLYTF	TGTGCCAGCAGCCAAGAAGCTGCGAACACAGGCAGCTCCCTCCTACTCTACACCTTC
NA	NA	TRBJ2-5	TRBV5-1	CASSGTFETQYF	TGCGCCAGCAGCGGGACGTTCGAGACCCAGTACTTC
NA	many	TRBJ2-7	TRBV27	CASSRDRTSYEQYF	TGTGCCAGCAGTCGAGACAGGACCTCCTACGAGCAGTACTTC
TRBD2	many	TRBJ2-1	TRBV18	CASSPSGGTYNEQFF	TGTGCCAGCTCACCATCGGGGGGGACCTACAATGAGCAGTTCTTC
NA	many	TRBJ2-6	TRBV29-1	CSVEEVSGANVLTF	TGCAGCGTTGAGGAAGTGTCTGGGGCCAACGTCCTGACTTTC
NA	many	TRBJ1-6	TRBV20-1	CSARDLGPVGSPLHF	TGCAGTGCTAGAGATCTGGGACCGGTGGGCTCACCCCTCCACTTT
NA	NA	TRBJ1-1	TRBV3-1	CASSSGVYTEAFF	TGTGCCAGCAGCTCAGGGGTCTACACTGAAGCTTTCTTT
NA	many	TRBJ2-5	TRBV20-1	CSARDGVRETQYF	TGCAGTGCTAGAGATGGGGTGAGAGAGACCCAGTACTTC
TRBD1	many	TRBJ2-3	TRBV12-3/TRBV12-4	CASSPPGQSTQYF	TGTGCCAGCAGCCCCCCGGGACAGAGTACGCAGTATTTT
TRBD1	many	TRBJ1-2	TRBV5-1	CASSPQGQNGYTF	TGCGCCAGCAGCCCACAGGGGCAGAATGGCTACACCTTC
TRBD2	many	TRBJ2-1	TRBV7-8	CASSSRAGDLYNEQFF	TGTGCCAGCAGCTCGCGGGCGGGGGACCTCTACAATGAGCAGTTCTTC
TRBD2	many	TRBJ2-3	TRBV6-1	CASRLLADPTDTQYF	TGTGCCAGCCGACTACTAGCGGACCCCACAGATACGCAGTATTTT
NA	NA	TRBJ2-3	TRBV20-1	CSAPGSGVVTDTQYF	TGCAGTGCCCCGGGGTCTGGGGTTGTCACAGATACGCAGTATTTT
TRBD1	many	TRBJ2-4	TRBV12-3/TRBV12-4	CASSLGVGGRKNIQYF	TGTGCCAGCAGTTTAGGGGTAGGGGGCCGAAAAAACATTCAGTACTTC
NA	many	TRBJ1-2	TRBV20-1	CSYRTPPYGYTF	TGCAGTTATCGGACACCTCCCTATGGCTACACCTTC
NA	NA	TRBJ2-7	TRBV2	CASSVRLGVKQYF	TGTGCCAGCAGTGTAAGGTTAGGGGTTAAGCAGTACTTC
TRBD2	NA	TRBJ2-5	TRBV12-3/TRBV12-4	CASSQTTSGGETQYF	TGTGCCAGCAGCCAGACCACTAGCGGAGGAGAGACCCAGTACTTC
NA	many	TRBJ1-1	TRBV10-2	CASSGGVETEAFF	TGCGCCAGCAGTGGAGGGGTAGAAACTGAAGCTTTCTTT
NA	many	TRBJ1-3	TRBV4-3	CASSHVRSSGNTIYF	TGCGCCAGCAGCCACGTAAGGAGCTCTGGAAACACCATATATTTT
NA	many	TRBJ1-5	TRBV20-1	CSARLVYSNQPQHF	TGCAGTGCTAGATTGGTTTATAGCAATCAGCCCCAGCATTTT
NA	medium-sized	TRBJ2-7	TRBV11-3	CASSLSPSSYEQYF	TGTGCCAGCAGCTTATCCCCCAGCTCCTACGAGCAGTACTTC
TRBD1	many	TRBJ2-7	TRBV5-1	CASSSTGGGRYEQYF	TGCGCCAGCAGCTCCACAGGGGGCGGCAGATACGAGCAGTACTTC
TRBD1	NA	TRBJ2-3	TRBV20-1	CSASGQGRGTDTQYF	TGCAGTGCCTCCGGACAGGGGAGGGGCACAGATACGCAGTATTTT
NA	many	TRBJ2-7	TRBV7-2	CASSLAGGYEQYF	TGTGCCAGCAGCTTAGCAGGGGGGTACGAGCAGTACTTC
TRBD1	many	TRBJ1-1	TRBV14	CASSRDRGRTEAFF	TGTGCCAGCAGCCGGGACAGGGGACGCACTGAAGCTTTCTTT
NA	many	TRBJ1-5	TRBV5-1	CASSPGTEHQPQHF	TGCGCCAGCAGTCCCGGGACGGAGCATCAGCCCCAGCATTTT
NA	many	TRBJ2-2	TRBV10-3	CAISESTEGTVNTGELFF	TGTGCCATCAGTGAGTCGACGGAGGGGACAGTGAACACCGGGGAGCTGTTTTTT
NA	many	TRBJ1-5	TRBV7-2	CASSFRPQQPQHF	TGTGCCAGCAGCTTTCGGCCTCAGCAGCCCCAGCATTTT
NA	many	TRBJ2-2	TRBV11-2	CASSIKGAGELFF	TGTGCCAGCAGTATTAAAGGGGCCGGGGAGCTGTTTTTT
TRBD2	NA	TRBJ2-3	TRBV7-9	CASSPRLADSTDTQYF	TGTGCCAGCAGCCCCCGACTAGCTGACAGCACAGATACGCAGTATTTT
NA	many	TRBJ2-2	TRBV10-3	CAISDLTENTGELFF	TGTGCCATCAGTGACCTGACAGAGAACACCGGGGAGCTGTTTTTT
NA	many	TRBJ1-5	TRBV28	CASSFPDLKRNQPQHF	TGTGCCAGCAGTTTCCCCGACCTAAAGCGCAATCAGCCCCAGCATTTT
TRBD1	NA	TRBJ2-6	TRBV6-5	CASRTGTGSSGANVLTF	TGTGCCAGCAGAACCGGGACAGGGTCCTCTGGGGCCAACGTCCTGACTTTC
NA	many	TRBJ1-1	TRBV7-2	CASSRRDSGITEAFF	TGTGCCAGCAGCCGGAGAGACAGTGGTATCACTGAAGCTTTCTTT
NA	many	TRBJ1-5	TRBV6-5	CASSRTGKSNQPQHF	TGTGCCAGCTCGCGCACTGGGAAAAGCAATCAGCCCCAGCATTTT
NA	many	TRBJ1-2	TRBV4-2	CASSQEARGNGYTF	TGTGCCAGCAGCCAAGAAGCGAGGGGTAATGGCTACACCTTC
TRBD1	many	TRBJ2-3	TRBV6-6	CASSYGDRGFADTQYF	TGTGCCAGCAGTTACGGGGACAGGGGGTTCGCGGATACGCAGTATTTT
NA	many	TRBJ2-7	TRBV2	CASSQEVSYEQYF	TGTGCCAGCAGCCAGGAGGTCTCCTACGAGCAGTACTTC
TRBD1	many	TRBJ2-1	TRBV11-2	CASSSAGTGNHNEQFF	TGTGCCAGCAGCTCCGCCGGGACAGGGAATCACAATGAGCAGTTCTTC
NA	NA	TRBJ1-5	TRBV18	CASSPPGAWGNQPQHF	TGTGCCAGCTCACCACCGGGAGCTTGGGGCAATCAGCCCCAGCATTTT
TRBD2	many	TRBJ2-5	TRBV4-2	CASSQDRGGGAETQYF	TGTGCCAGCAGCCAAGATAGGGGCGGGGGGGCGGAGACCCAGTACTTC
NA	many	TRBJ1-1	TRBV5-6	CASTLGPEAEAFF	TGTGCCAGCACCCTGGGGCCCGAAGCTGAAGCTTTCTTT
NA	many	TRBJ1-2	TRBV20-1	CSARDPIFPNYGYTF	TGCAGTGCTAGAGACCCAATATTCCCCAACTATGGCTACACCTTC
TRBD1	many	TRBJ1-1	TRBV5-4	CASSSQPTGQTSEAFF	TGTGCCAGCAGCTCTCAGCCTACGGGACAGACAAGTGAAGCTTTCTTT
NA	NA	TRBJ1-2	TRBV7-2	CASSQGQNYGYTF	TGTGCCAGCAGCCAGGGGCAGAACTATGGCTACACCTTC
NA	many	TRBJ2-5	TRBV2	CASSEELYQETQYF	TGTGCCAGCAGTGAGGAACTTTACCAAGAGACCCAGTACTTC